A selection of T cell receptor beta chains follows, all from one sample in a study of regulatory T cells in long-lasting Graves disease. TCRdb redid the calling of the multiplex PCR reads with MiXCR, one entry per CDR3 protein. Of 450,000 to 650,000 distinct CDR3 sequences in the sample, 15% to 20% were seen once. These data are also associated with another study on T cells in Graves' hyperthyroidism and ophthalmopathy.

This specimen was peripheral blood mononuclear cells (PBMCs), taken at new diagnosis, from a patient treated with antithyroid drugs. The receptors stem from a woman aged 35-65 years with Graves disease. Each CDR3 is given with its conserved first and last residue. The D gene is left open where the match is weak. Not all rows give a size; the values are once, few, many and, for expanded clones, a class.

>.|TRBV27|.|TRBJ2-7
CASSFGLRGEQYF
TGTGCCAGCAGTTTTGGACTACGGGGCGAGCAGTACTTC
>.|TRBV3-1|.|TRBJ1-1
CASSTRVTEAFF
TGCGCCAGCAGTACCAGGGTAACTGAAGCTTTCTTT
>few|TRBV7-3|.|TRBJ2-2
CASSKYTTGELFF
TGTGCCAGCAGCAAATACACCACCGGGGAGCTGTTTTTT
>many|TRBV29-1|.|TRBJ1-1
CSVVAPSMNTEAFF
TGCAGCGTTGTTGCACCGAGTATGAACACTGAAGCTTTCTTT
>.|TRBV29-1|.|TRBJ2-5
CSVGDNPQYF
TGCAGCGTTGGCGACAACCCCCAGTACTTC
>many|TRBV12-3/TRBV12-4|.|TRBJ2-7
CASSRRGESRYEQYF
TGTGCCAGCAGCAGGAGGGGGGAGAGTAGGTACGAGCAGTACTTC
>many|TRBV5-1|.|TRBJ1-1
CASSFPDRNTEAFF
TGCGCCAGCAGCTTCCCGGACAGGAACACTGAAGCTTTCTTT
>.|TRBV6-5|TRBD1|TRBJ2-2
CASSFGQGAYTGELFF
TGTGCCAGCAGTTTCGGACAGGGGGCGTACACCGGGGAGCTGTTTTTT
>.|TRBV28|TRBD1|TRBJ1-3
CASSSILSTGAGNTIYF
TGTGCCAGCAGTTCGATCCTATCTACAGGGGCTGGAAACACCATATATTTT
>many|TRBV11-2|.|TRBJ2-2
CASSLGGLSTGELFF
TGTGCCAGCAGCTTAGGGGGCCTAAGCACCGGGGAGCTGTTTTTT
>few|TRBV3-1|.|TRBJ1-3
CASSQDGTSGNTIYF
TGTGCCAGCAGCCAAGACGGGACAAGCGGAAACACCATATATTTT
>.|TRBV6-1|.|TRBJ1-1
CASSHTGGSTEAFF
TGTGCCAGCAGTCACACCGGGGGGAGCACTGAAGCTTTCTTT
>many|TRBV5-1|TRBD1|TRBJ1-1
CASSSSGGTNTEAFF
TGCGCCAGCAGCTCGTCAGGGGGCACAAACACTGAAGCTTTCTTT
>few|TRBV12-3/TRBV12-4|.|TRBJ2-4
CASGLRLAKNIQYF
TGTGCCAGCGGACTAAGGCTAGCCAAAAACATTCAGTACTTC
>many|TRBV7-3|.|TRBJ1-2
CASSLGPEKWDGYTF
TGTGCCAGCAGCTTAGGGCCGGAGAAGTGGGACGGCTACACCTTC
>many|TRBV20-1|.|TRBJ1-1
CSASYPGAEAFF
TGCAGTGCTAGTTATCCAGGGGCTGAAGCTTTCTTT